This entry is about one T cell receptor (beta chain). Its antigen is still unknown. One base away there is no much larger clone; base qualities are not given. Receptor libraries were prepared by 5' RACE. The sequencer listed for this sample is Illumina HiSeq 2500. A second PCR of roughly 7 to 11 cycles was run with a J-beta primer mix and a sample-barcoded 5' primer. A unique molecular identifier was introduced onto each TCR beta cDNA molecule by a template-switch 5' adaptor carrying 12 random nucleotides. At least 2.5 million CDR3-containing paired-end reads were obtained from each sample. The Mint cDNA synthesis kit, primed by a TRBC-specific oligonucleotide, was used to synthesize first-strand cDNA from all RNA. Following uracil-DNA glycosylase treatment, all cDNA underwent a first 18-cycle PCR with the universal primers M1SS and BC2_uni_R. Per the source publication's procedure: For normalization, 1 million high-quality reads were randomly selected from each sample, with every read carrying a distinct molecular identifier. Reads sharing molecular identifiers were discarded rather than binned into consensus sequences. CDR3 identification, clonotype clustering and error correction used MiTCR with a Q25 quality threshold and the strictest error-elimination algorithm. A nonparametric unseen species model with Euler transformation was used to estimate a lower bound on total TCR beta diversity. TCRdb passed the public sequencing reads through fastp at Q25 and MiXCR, retaining productive beta sequences. Under each unique CDR3 protein, matching rows form one entry showing the most common genes and DNA. TCRdb, rather than the study authors, made the V and J calls. In this sample the table shows a few hundred thousand distinct CDR3 sequences, 52% of which occur a single time. 51% of the sample rests with the top ten.

The CDR3 sequence holds 14 residues, the cysteine and phenylalanine included. CDR3 DNA only is kept here, 42 bases in frame from base 1. CDR1 and CDR2 are drawn from the germline V gene (reference sequence): MNHEY, SMNVEV. The roughly 39 donors, aged 6 to 90 years, were systemically healthy Caucasian individuals from Russia. Ten milliliters of peripheral blood were drawn from each donor into EDTA-treated Vacutainer tubes. Ficoll-Paque density-gradient centrifugation was used to isolate PBMCs, with at least 6.5 million per sample. Trizol reagent was used to extract total RNA from PBMCs, with at least 6 micrograms per sample. The percentages of naive CD45RAhigh/CD27high T cells were determined by flow cytometry on a PBMC aliquot from every donor. The source of the sample is a study of blood T cells in healthy people across ages (dated by TCRdb to the mid-2010s). Looking at the study overall: In model experiments, template switching captured about one uniquely barcoded TCR beta cDNA molecule for every two T cells. Two additional independent replicas of 1 million unique cDNA reads from the same blood draw were analyzed for two donors (one aged 18 to 30 and one aged 80 or older). The donors were divided into four age groups: young (average approximately 17 years), middle-aged (under 40), aged (about 60) and long-lived (roughly 82). To track age-related changes in TCR beta repertoire diversity, the study relied on deep sequencing normalized with unique cDNA molecular identifiers. Donors of different ages were randomly distributed across sequencing lanes to avoid experimental bias.

General study outcomes and caveats: The percentage of naive T cells measured by flow cytometry correlated strongly with observed TCR beta diversity. Compared with the aged group, more naive CD4+ T cells, fewer expanded clones and increased TCR diversity were shown by the long-lived group, suggesting age selection. Estimates of total diversity based on one million sequenced T cells were regarded as lower bounds and as underestimates. Because donor CMV infection status was unknown, age-related changes in expanded clonotypes were potentially confounded. Observed TCR beta diversity per million T cells fell roughly linearly with age, and a significant reduction was already apparent by age roughly 40. Since profiling was done on bulk unsorted PBMCs, naive and antigen-experienced compartments could not be conclusively compared.

Sequenced material: blood. The receptor's source is a man aged 55 to 69 in good health. The chain is encoded by TRBV27 joined to TRBJ2-5; the D gene is perhaps TRBD1 or TRBD2, each of them matching over 5 bases. The J call may not be correct, given that the DNA end is closer to TRBJ2-7. The DNA sequence is as follows: TGTGCCAGCAGTTTTACGGGGCCTGGGTACGAGCAGTACTTC. It codes for CASSFTGPGYEQYF.